The present entry profiles one T cell receptor beta chain with its context. This specimen comes from a study of blood T cell repertoires in COVID-19. Trimming at V came to 4 bases and at J to 6 bases, leaving 7 bases not matched to a gene. Per the germline V gene, CDR1 is SGHRS and CDR2 is YFSETQ. CDR3 length equals 13 residues. Per the study methods: Estimation of nucleated cell counts relied on the amplification of reference gene primers. Assay: immunoSEQ multiplex PCR; the TCRdb copy retains only in-frame clones and omits some. V and J calls plus clone size are reproduced from that table; the DNA served to infer D and trimming. This table holds 130,000 or so clones, roughly 89% found once.

This sequence originates from a woman between 25 and 40 years old who had recovered from COVID-19. The chain couples TRBV5-1 to TRBJ2-7; 7 bases are a match to TRBD2. The sequenced material came from PBMCs or T cells enriched from blood (not recorded which). CDR3 nucleotides: TGCGCCAGCAGCCCCGGACTAGAGGGCGAGCAGTACTTC. Protein: CASSPGLEGEQYF.